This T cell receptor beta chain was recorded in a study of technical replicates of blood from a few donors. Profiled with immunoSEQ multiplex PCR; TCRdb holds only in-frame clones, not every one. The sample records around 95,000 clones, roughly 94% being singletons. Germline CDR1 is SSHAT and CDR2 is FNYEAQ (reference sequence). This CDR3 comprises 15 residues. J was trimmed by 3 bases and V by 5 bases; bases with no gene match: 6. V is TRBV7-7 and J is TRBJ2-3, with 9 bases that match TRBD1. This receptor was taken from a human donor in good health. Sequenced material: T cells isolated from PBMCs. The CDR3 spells CASSPGTGKTDTQYF. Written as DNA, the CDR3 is TGTGCCAGCAGCCCGGGGACAGGGAAGACAGATACGCAGTATTTT.